This is a list of T cell receptor beta chains from one sample in a study of tumor-infiltrating lymphocytes in primary liver carcinoma. TCRdb fed the multiplex PCR reads into MiXCR, producing one record per CDR3 protein. The repertoire holds 50,000 to 70,000 distinct CDR3 sequences, with about two thirds as singletons. The sequencing sample was made of liver tumor tissue from sampling region 2. The receptors stem from a middle-aged man with primary liver carcinoma and hepatitis B virus infection. Both conserved end residues are part of each CDR3. D genes are given only for firm matches. Some rows mark clone size as missing; the rest say once, few, many or name a class of expanded clone.

v_gene,d_gene,j_gene,abundance,CDR3aa,CDR3nt
TRBV11-2,NA,TRBJ2-7,NA,CASDLESGISGEQYF,TGTGCCAGCGACTTAGAGTCCGGAATCTCTGGCGAGCAGTACTTC
TRBV12-3/TRBV12-4,NA,TRBJ2-4,NA,CASSLSRNIQYF,TGTGCCAGCAGTTTGTCCCGAAACATTCAGTACTTT
TRBV6-1,TRBD1,TRBJ2-1,once,CLSRVGTGGHNEQFF,TGTCTCAGCAGAGTCGGGACAGGGGGGCACAATGAGCAGTTCTTC
TRBV6-2/TRBV6-3,NA,TRBJ2-7,NA,CSSSYSRTTAYEQYF,TGTTCCAGCAGTTACTCGAGGACAACAGCCTACGAGCAGTACTTC
TRBV11-1,NA,TRBJ2-1,medium-sized,CASSLGVRDGQFF,TGTGCCAGCAGCTTAGGGGTCCGGGATGGGCAGTTCTTC
TRBV11-2,NA,TRBJ1-1,NA,CDSSVGRGSNTEAFF,TGTGACAGCAGCGTGGGGCGTGGAAGTAACACTGAAGCTTTCTTT
TRBV12-3/TRBV12-4,TRBD2,TRBJ2-1,NA,CVSSLSRLAGSIYKEQFF,TGTGTCAGCAGTTTATCAAGACTAGCGGGAAGCATTTACAAAGAGCAGTTCTTC
TRBV7-9,NA,TRBJ2-1,once,CASGLPYQGPKTNEHFF,TGTGCCAGCGGCTTACCATATCAAGGGCCTAAAACAAATGAGCACTTCTTC
TRBV6-5,TRBD1,TRBJ1-2,NA,CANGGTGGFYGYTF,TGTGCCAACGGCGGGACAGGGGGCTTCTATGGCTACACCTTC
TRBV11-2,NA,TRBJ2-2,NA,CESSFAGPGELFF,TGTGAAAGCAGCTTTGCAGGGCCCGGGGAGCTGTTTTTT
TRBV5-1,TRBD1,TRBJ2-7,many,CASSTGETYEQYF,TGCGCCAGTTCAACAGGGGAGACCTACGAGCAGTACTTC
TRBV5-1,NA,TRBJ2-2,NA,CASSFNHANTRELFF,TGCGCCAGCAGCTTCAATCACGCGAACACCAGGGAACTGTTTTTT
TRBV2,NA,TRBJ2-2,few,CASSLTGYRGTGELFF,TGTGCCAGCAGCCTAACAGGGTATCGAGGCACCGGGGAGCTGTTTTTT
TRBV28,NA,TRBJ2-7,NA,CASSRARQDSYEQYF,TGTGCCAGCAGTAGGGCACGGCAGGATTCCTACGAGCAGTATTTC
TRBV6-5,NA,TRBJ2-5,NA,CANSLQGSLCQEAGEAQYF,TGTGCCAACAGTTTACAAGGGAGTCTATGTCAGGAGGCCGGCGAGGCCCAGTACTTC
TRBV4-1,NA,TRBJ2-1,NA,CASSQDRGGKARVRNEQFF,TGCGCCAGCAGCCAAGACCGAGGAGGGAAGGCCAGGGTTCGCAATGAGCAGTTCTTC
TRBV11-2,NA,TRBJ2-5,NA,CASSHTPDGGKKTQYF,TGTGCCAGCAGCCATACTCCTGACGGAGGGAAAAAGACCCAGTACTTC
TRBV4-1,TRBD2,TRBJ2-1,NA,CASSQEGTSHNEQFF,TGCGCTAGCAGCCAAGAAGGGACTAGCCACAATGAGCAGTTCTTC
TRBV11-2,TRBD2,TRBJ2-5,NA,CASSRTSGGKETQYF,TGTGCCAGCAGCCGTACTAGCGGGGGGAAAGAGACCCAGTACTTC
TRBV11-2,NA,TRBJ2-3,few,CASSLELKQYF,TGTGCCAGTAGCTTGGAATTGAAGCAGTATTTT
TRBV11-2,NA,TRBJ2-7,few,CASSLEGKDSQYF,TGTGCCAGCAGCTTAGAGGGGAAGGACTCACAGTACTTC
TRBV11-2,NA,TRBJ2-3,NA,CASSRRSTGNKDTQYF,TGTGCCAGCAGTAGAAGAAGTACAGGGAACAAAGATACGCAGTATTTT
TRBV11-2,NA,TRBJ2-5,NA,CASIQSPGGGRETQYF,TGTGCCAGCATCCAATCTCCTGGCGGAGGGAGAGAGACCCAGTACTTC
TRBV11-2,NA,TRBJ1-4,NA,CATSKTPGGTNEKLFF,TGTGCCACTAGCAAGACTCCAGGAGGAACAAATGAAAAACTATTTTTC
TRBV14,NA,TRBJ1-5,NA,CASCQQTNQPQHF,TGTGCCAGCTGCCAACAGACGAACCAGCCCCAGCATTTT
TRBV11-2,NA,TRBJ2-7,NA,CASSSARVAYEQYF,TGTGCTAGCAGCTCAGCCCGGGTTGCCTACGAGCAGTACTTC
TRBV12-3/TRBV12-4,TRBD1,TRBJ1-6,NA,CTSSSTTGRSSPLHF,TGTACCAGCAGTTCCACGACAGGGCGTAGTTCACCCCTCCACTTT
TRBV6-5,TRBD1,TRBJ2-7,NA,CTSSYSIPAGGSYEQYF,TGTACCAGCAGTTACTCGATACCGGCAGGGGGTTCGTATGAGCAGTACTTC
TRBV15,NA,TRBJ2-3,NA,CATSSSGFPLRIQYF,TGTGCCACCAGTTCCAGCGGGTTTCCTTTGAGGATCCAGTATTTT
TRBV29-1,NA,TRBJ2-7,NA,CSVLGGSVVRSSYEQYF,TGCAGCGTCTTAGGTGGTTCGGTAGTGAGGAGCTCCTACGAGCAGTACTTC
TRBV12-3/TRBV12-4,TRBD2,TRBJ2-3,NA,CPSRVAGGSTDMQYF,TGTCCCAGCAGGGTAGCGGGAGGGAGCACAGATATGCAGTATTTT
TRBV11-2,NA,TRBJ2-7,medium-sized,CASSLTDGAYEQYF,TGTGCCAGCAGCTTAACCGACGGAGCCTACGAGCAGTACTTC
TRBV11-2,NA,TRBJ2-7,few,CASSLSSRIIYEQYF,TGTGCCAGCAGCTTATCCTCGAGGATCATCTACGAGCAGTACTTC
TRBV29-1,NA,TRBJ2-5,NA,CSFEDRAGGEIQYF,TGCAGCTTTGAAGATCGGGCCGGGGGAGAGATCCAGTACTTC
TRBV7-8,TRBD2,TRBJ2-1,NA,CAGSLPVGWTSGNEQFF,TGTGCCGGCAGCTTGCCCGTAGGTTGGACTAGCGGGAATGAGCAGTTCTTC
TRBV10-3,NA,TRBJ2-1,NA,CAVASRTVFSSYNEQFF,TGTGCCGTAGCTAGCAGGACTGTCTTTAGCTCCTACAATGAGCAGTTCTTC
TRBV30,NA,TRBJ1-6,many,CAWRGGNTYNSPLHF,TGTGCCTGGAGGGGTGGCAACACCTATAATTCACCCCTCCACTTT
TRBV11-2,TRBD1,TRBJ2-5,NA,CASSLTTGGSVETKYF,TGTGCCAGCAGCTTAACAACAGGGGGCTCGGTGGAGACCAAGTACTTC
TRBV12-3/TRBV12-4,NA,TRBJ2-7,NA,CAISMGTRGSHEQYF,TGTGCCATCAGTATGGGGACAAGGGGGTCCCACGAGCAGTACTTC
TRBV2,NA,TRBJ2-5,NA,CVSSMDGRGETQYF,TGTGTCAGCAGCATGGACGGGCGGGGAGAGACCCAGTACTTC
TRBV18,NA,TRBJ2-1,NA,CASSLPLPKNEQFF,TGTGCCAGCTCACTACCTCTCCCCAAAAATGAGCAGTTCTTC
TRBV4-3,NA,TRBJ1-6,few,CTSSLDRGDSPLHF,TGCACCAGCAGCCTTGATCGAGGGGATTCACCCCTCCACTTT
TRBV7-9,TRBD1,TRBJ1-1,many,CASSTFQGDTEAFF,TGTGCCAGCAGCACGTTTCAGGGGGACACTGAAGCTTTCTTT
TRBV6-5,NA,TRBJ2-3,NA,CATSIQSTDTQYF,TGTGCCACCTCGATACAAAGCACAGATACGCAGTATTTT
TRBV5-1,NA,TRBJ2-2,NA,CVSKRGENTRELFF,TGCGTCAGTAAAAGGGGGGAGAACACCAGGGAGCTGTTTTTT
TRBV6-1,TRBD1,TRBJ2-7,NA,CANSNPGTGLGEQYF,TGTGCCAACAGTAACCCTGGGACAGGGCTGGGCGAGCAGTACTTC
TRBV4-2,TRBD2,TRBJ2-3,once,CAISHAALLAGATDTQYF,TGTGCCATCAGCCACGCGGCGCTTCTAGCGGGAGCGACAGATACGCAGTATTTT
TRBV5-1,NA,TRBJ2-1,NA,CASSLALVGYNERFF,TGCGCCAGCAGTTTGGCTCTAGTGGGTTACAATGAGCGGTTCTTC
TRBV6-1,NA,TRBJ1-5,NA,CASNGISYSNQPHHF,TGTGCCAGCAATGGAATCTCCTATAGCAATCAGCCCCATCATTTT
TRBV6-6,NA,TRBJ1-3,NA,CASSYSSRSGDTVYF,TGTGCCAGTAGTTACTCGTCCCGCTCTGGAGACACCGTATATTTT
TRBV11-2,NA,TRBJ1-4,once,CSSKTPGGTNEKLFF,TGTAGCAGCAAGACTCCAGGAGGAACAAATGAAAAACTGTTTTTT
TRBV7-3,TRBD2,TRBJ2-2,few,CASSLAVNTGELFF,TGTGCCAGCAGCCTAGCGGTCAACACCGGGGAGCTGTTTTTT
TRBV19,NA,TRBJ2-2,NA,CASKGFPGELFF,TGTGCCAGTAAGGGTTTCCCCGGGGAGCTGTTTTTT
TRBV4-3,NA,TRBJ2-6,NA,CASGQDGFRSGTNVLTF,TGCGCCAGCGGCCAAGATGGGTTCCGCTCTGGGACCAACGTCCTGACTTTC
TRBV29-1,TRBD1,TRBJ2-2,NA,CSVDGQGAPWELVF,TGCAGCGTTGATGGACAGGGGGCGCCCTGGGAGCTGGTTTTT
TRBV6-5,NA,TRBJ1-1,NA,CAISYGGMSTEAFF,TGTGCCATCAGTTACGGGGGGATGTCGACTGAAGCTTTCTTT
TRBV11-2,NA,TRBJ2-3,NA,CASNLGRRPISTDTQYF,TGTGCCAGCAACCTCGGGCGACGCCCAATAAGCACAGATACGCAGTATTTT
TRBV5-1,TRBD2,TRBJ2-7,NA,CASSLSRVAGGNYDQYF,TGCGCCAGCAGCTTATCCAGGGTAGCGGGAGGAAACTACGATCAGTACTTC